The entry below gives a single TCR beta chain sequence along with its context. Antigen: not known. The data derive from a study of beta chain features in type 1 diabetes. The germline V gene encodes CDR1 SQVTM and CDR2 ANQGSEA. Trimming removed 5 bases from V and 2 bases from J; junction bases left unmatched: 2. This CDR3 has 13 amino acids. The entirety of the isolated RNA underwent reverse transcription, so expressed TCRB transcripts were sequenced. The method was immunoSEQ multiplex PCR; TCRdb's version includes in-frame clones alone and lacks a portion of them. The table records around 120,000 clones, 15% to 20% of them present only once. Regarding the study as a whole: People with Type 1 diabetes carried modestly yet significantly shorter TCRB CDR3s in all four CD4+ subsets.

Sequenced material: central memory CD4+ T cells from blood. The receptor's source is a man younger than 35 with type 1 diabetes. V gene TRBV29-1 combines with J gene TRBJ1-5; 8 nucleotides line up with TRBD1. CDR3 protein: CSVTDRGNQPQHF. As DNA, the CDR3 is TGCAGCGTTACGGACAGGGGCAATCAGCCCCAGCATTTT.